This entry is about one T cell receptor (beta chain). This clone's antigen is unknown. The record has no base qualities; no much larger clone is one base away. This record belongs to a study of metastatic and nonmetastatic thyroid tumors (TCRdb year 2020). About the investigation overall: Repertoires were compared across peripheral blood and tumor or nodule tissue samples from malignant and benign thyroid patients. Study-wide conclusions, independent of this receptor: In both blood and tumor samples, malignant tumors were reported to have significantly higher TCR beta diversity than benign nodules.

Library generation was performed with PCR. Sequencing used an Illumina HiSeq 4000. The TCR beta-chain CDR3 region of each patient was profiled by high-throughput sequencing. The study's processing was this. The researchers built a classifier to tell apart papillary thyroid cancer patients with distant metastasis, based on CDR3 differences among clinicopathological groups. Repertoire diversity was assessed with the Shannon index, and tumor-blood repertoire similarity with the Morisita-Horn index. Starting from the raw public reads, TCRdb applied fastp trimming at Q25, assembled clones with MiXCR and retained in-frame beta chains. These V and J calls derive from TCRdb rather than the authors' analysis. Across this sample there are approximately 12,000 clones, with around a third seen only once. Clones ranked in the top ten supply 10% to 12% of the sample. Before undergoing thyroid surgery, none of the patients had been given any kind of treatment. Using T-cell receptor beta sequencing, the researchers looked back retrospectively at clinical samples from patients, gathered between about 2011 and 2019.

The specimen sequenced was tumor tissue. This receptor was taken from a female donor with papillary thyroid cancer or a benign thyroid nodule (not recorded which). Some clones in this sample may be carry-over from other donors' samples.

CDR3 protein: CASRDDRDIPESSSYEQYF. The DNA is TGTGCCAGCAGAGATGACCGGGACATACCGGAATCCAGCTCCTACGAGCAGTACTTC. The V and J genes are TRBV21-1 and TRBJ2-7; the listed D gene, TRBD1, was not tested against the DNA. TRBV21-1 is noted as a pseudogene. Counted from cysteine to phenylalanine, this CDR3 has 19 amino acids. The CDR3 DNA has 57 bases and is translated from base 1.